The 31 T cell receptor beta chains presented below share a single source sample, sequenced in a study of shared clonotypes between healthy human individuals (dated by TCRdb to 2018 to 2021). Libraries were built with the immunoSEQ multiplex PCR assay. Entries here come from immuneACCESS through TCRdb and include only in-frame sequences with V and J called. Some clones fail to appear in such tables; in the studies checked, an unresolved V gene covers under half of the shortfall, and the cause of the remainder is unknown. The sample table holds 2 million to 2.5 million clones, of which over 90% were seen once. Clones ranked in the top ten supply about 0.41% of the sample. Sequencing was carried out using naive CD4+ T cells from PBMCs. The sample's cell subset or site, from its label and the paper: CD45RA+ positively selected. These receptors were taken from a man in his late teens or twenties in good health. Some clones in this sample may be carry-over from other donors' samples.

The genes are TRBV5-4 and TRBJ2-5; D is perhaps TRBD2 (6 bases). Germline V gene lookup returns CDR1 SGHNT and CDR2 YYREEE (reference sequence). The CDR3 extends over 15 amino acids. The germline V and J ends were trimmed by 0 bases and 2 bases, with 11 bases remaining between them. CDR3 sequence: CASSLAVSGQETQYF. CDR3 DNA: TGTGCCAGCAGCTTGGCGGTTAGCGGACAAGAGACCCAGTACTTC.

This chain links TRBV7-9 with TRBJ2-7; D remains unclear. The length of the CDR3 is 11 residues. Trimming shortened V by 1 base and J by 9 bases, and 7 bases separated the two germline ends. Germline V CDR1 and CDR2: SEHNR, FQNEAQ (reference sequence). The CDR3 region is CASSLEWSQYF. The CDR3 region has the DNA TGTGCCAGCAGCTTAGAGTGGTCGCAGTACTTC. Drawing the rest from reference TRBV7-9 and TRBJ2-7, the complete variable domain is DTGVSQNPRHKITKRGQNVTFRCDPISEHNRLYWYRQTLGQGPEFLTYFQNEAQLEKSRLLSDRFSAERPKGSFSTLEIQRTEQGDSAMYLCASSLEWSQYFGPGTRLTVT.

The V gene is TRBV2, the J gene TRBJ2-6; D is undetermined. The CDR3 is made up of 15 amino acids. Trimming cost V 6 bases and J 4 bases, with 13 bases left between them. The germline V gene has CDR1 SNHLY and CDR2 FYNNEI. The CDR3, as DNA: TGTGCCAGCAGGACGGATTACCCGGGGGCCAACGTCCTGACTTTC. It encodes CASRTDYPGANVLTF. The whole variable domain, remainder taken from reference TRBV2 and TRBJ2-6, is EPEVTQTPSHQVTQMGQEVILRCVPISNHLYFYWYRQILGQKVEFLVSFYNNEISEKSEIFDDQFSVERPDGSNFTLKIRSTKLEDSAMYFCASRTDYPGANVLTFGAGSRLTVL.

This clone appeared once. The chain links TRBV2 to TRBJ2-1; D could derive from TRBD1 or TRBD2 (5 bases each). Trimming removed 6 bases from V and 7 bases from J, with 19 bases in between. Germline V gives CDR1 SNHLY, CDR2 FYNNEI. This CDR3 has 15 residues. Here the CDR3 DNA reads TGTGCCAGCAGGATACCCGGGGTGGGGGTTAATGAGCAGTTCTTC. Encoded protein: CASRIPGVGVNEQFF.

The rearrangement joins TRBV9 to TRBJ1-2; 7 bases agree with TRBD1. CDR3 size: 18 residues. CDR1 SGDLS and CDR2 YYNGEE come from the germline V gene. The trim removed 4 bases at V and 4 bases at J, leaving 19 bases unmatched. The CDR3 reads CASSSHRGATGFSYGYTF. The CDR3 DNA follows: TGTGCCAGCAGCTCTCACCGGGGTGCGACAGGGTTCAGCTATGGCTACACCTTC.

V and J are TRBV5-1 and TRBJ1-2, with a possible D match to TRBD1 (5 bases). Germline V gene sequence: CDR1 SGHRS, CDR2 YFSETQ. Trimming removed 4 bases at V and 8 bases at J, with 21 bases between. This CDR3 is built from 15 residues. The CDR3, as DNA: TGCGCCAGCAGCCCAGAAACCGGGGGATTGGGAGGCTACACCTTC. Protein product: CASSPETGGLGGYTF.

J is TRBJ2-5 and V is TRBV6-5; D unclear. Germline V gene lookup returns CDR1 MNHEY and CDR2 SVGAGI. The V gene lost 2 bases and the J gene lost 1 base, with 11 bases spanning the gap. This CDR3 contains 15 residues. The DNA of the CDR3 is TGTGCCAGCAGTTACCGGGCCGTGCTCCAAGAGACCCAGTACTTC. Translation gives CASSYRAVLQETQYF.

This clone was seen just once. This rearrangement joins TRBV7-7 to TRBJ2-5, with 14 bases aligning to TRBD2. Trimming at V came to 5 bases and at J to 5 bases, leaving 10 bases not matched to a gene. The CDR3 loop spans 17 amino acids. The germline CDR1 and CDR2 sequences are SSHAT and FNYEAQ (reference sequence). In DNA form, the CDR3 reads TGTGCCAGCAGCCGACGGGCTCGGACTAGCGGGAGGGAGACCCAGTACTTC. Encoded protein: CASSRRARTSGRETQYF.

This clone has just one count. The J gene is TRBJ2-7, the V gene TRBV11-2, with a possible D match to TRBD1 (6 bases). Trimming took 1 base from V and 6 from J, leaving 16 bases between them. The length of the CDR3 is 15 residues. Per germline, CDR1 SGHAT and CDR2 FQNNGV. CDR3 bases: TGTGCCAGCAGCTTAGGGCCCAGGGACATGCGCGAGCAGTACTTC. Encoded protein: CASSLGPRDMREQYF.

The rearrangement uses TRBV19 and TRBJ2-4; a weak D match, TRBD2 (5 bases). Deletions cut 10 bases from V and 7 bases from J, with 11 bases between. CDR3 length: 11 amino acids. Germline V CDR1 and CDR2: LNHDA, SQIVND (reference sequence). The CDR3 region is CATKLGNIQYF. In DNA, the CDR3 is TGTGCCACTAAACTAGGGAACATTCAGTACTTC.

This chain joins TRBV4-2 and TRBJ1-4; the D gene is possibly TRBD1 (5 bases). Germline V gene data show CDR1 as LGHNA and CDR2 as YNFKEQ. The CDR3 extends over 16 amino acids. Trimming shortened V by 0 bases and J by 8 bases, and 16 bases separated the two germline ends. CDR3 in DNA: TGTGCCAGCAGCCAAGATCGGGGGGAAGGGAGCGAAAAACTGTTTTTT. Translating it yields CASSQDRGEGSEKLFF.

Details on this clone: In the same sample, other DNA sequences code for this CDR3. The rearrangement joins TRBV5-1 to TRBJ2-7; 12 bases are a match to TRBD2. This CDR3 spans 15 amino acids. V trimming: 0 bases; J trimming: 4 bases; junction bases outside the gene matches: 2. Per germline, CDR1 SGHRS and CDR2 YFSETQ. CDR3: CASSLGLAGAYEQYF. CDR3 in DNA: TGCGCCAGCAGCTTGGGACTAGCGGGAGCTTACGAGCAGTACTTC.

The V gene is TRBV7-2, the J gene TRBJ2-2; D remains unclear. Trimming removed 1 base from V and 7 bases from J, with 13 bases in between. The CDR3 covers 15 residues. Germline CDR1 and CDR2: SGHTA and FQGNSA. CDR3 sequence (DNA): TGTGCCAGCAGCTTAGTGACGGGCCTCCACGGGGAGCTGTTTTTT. The encoded protein is CASSLVTGLHGELFF. The whole variable domain, filled in from reference TRBV7-2 and TRBJ2-2, reads GAGVSQSPSNKVTEKGKDVELRCDPISGHTALYWYRQSLGQGLEFLIYFQGNSAPDKSGLPSDRFSAERTGGSVSTLTIQRTQQEDSAVYLCASSLVTGLHGELFFGEGSRLTVL.

This chain joins TRBV28 and TRBJ2-4; TRBD2 matches at 7 bases. Germline V CDR1 and CDR2: MDHEN, SYDVKM. The CDR3 runs to 14 residues. J was trimmed by 1 base and V by 8 bases; bases with no gene match: 5. This chain's CDR3 is CASRPGGAKNIQYF. The CDR3 bases are TGTGCCAGCCGCCCCGGGGGGGCCAAAAACATTCAGTACTTC.

This clone was recorded only once. CDR3 in DNA: TGTGCCAGCAGCTTAGTAGGGACTAGCAACGGGGAGCAGTTCTTC. The encoded protein is CASSLVGTSNGEQFF. The V and J genes are TRBV7-2 and TRBJ2-1, with 9 positions matching TRBD2. V lost 1 base, J lost 10 bases, and 8 bases stayed unmatched. This CDR3 has 15 amino acids. Germline CDR1 reads SGHTA; CDR2 reads FQGNSA.

This chain uses TRBV5-1 with TRBJ2-2; D is tentatively TRBD1 or TRBD2 (5 bases each). Between the trimmed V and J ends, which lost 2 bases and 3 bases, there was a span of 17 bases. The length of the CDR3 is 17 residues. CDR1 is SGHRS, CDR2 YFSETQ, per germline. The CDR3 DNA reads TGCGCCAGCAGCTTATCCATGTCTGGGGGTCACACCGGGGAGCTGTTTTTT. It codes for CASSLSMSGGHTGELFF.

Turning to this clone: Other nucleotide sequences from this sample produce the same CDR3. This chain links TRBV5-1 with TRBJ2-3; 7 bases match TRBD1. V was pared by 2 bases and J by 3 bases, with 3 bases of the junction left unmatched. This CDR3 is 14 amino acids long. Germline V gene data show CDR1 as SGHRS and CDR2 as YFSETQ. As DNA, the CDR3 is TGCGCCAGCAGCTTAGGGACAGCAACAGATACGCAGTATTTT. It encodes CASSLGTATDTQYF.

J is TRBJ2-5 and V is TRBV29-1, with TRBD2 identical over 7 bases. CDR1 SQVTM and CDR2 ANQGSEA come from the germline V gene. Trimming at V came to 4 bases and at J to 5 bases, leaving 13 bases not matched to a gene. The CDR3 has 15 residues. The CDR3 sequence: CSVAVDSGYLETQYF. The CDR3 DNA is TGCAGCGTTGCGGTCGATAGCGGGTACCTGGAGACCCAGTACTTC.

The chain carries TRBV9 and TRBJ1-4; tentatively, D is TRBD1 (5 bases). Germline lookup yields CDR1 SGDLS and CDR2 YYNGEE. The CDR3 covers 15 residues. V lost 0 bases to trimming and J lost 3 bases, with 9 bases between them. CDR3 sequence reads: CASSVVGGSNEKLFF. CDR3 sequence (DNA): TGTGCCAGCAGCGTAGTGGGGGGGTCTAATGAAAAACTGTTTTTT.

The chain carries TRBV10-3 and TRBJ2-1, with D maybe TRBD1 (7 bases). V lost 9 bases, J lost 3 bases, and 18 bases lay in between. The CDR3 has 15 amino acids. The V gene's germline CDR1 is ENHRY and CDR2 SYGVKD. The CDR3 reads CAIRGGDSIYNEQFF. For the CDR3, the DNA is TGTGCCATACGCGGAGGGGACAGCATCTACAATGAGCAGTTCTTC.

The rearrangement links TRBV19 to TRBJ2-7, with D perhaps TRBD1 (5 bases). V was pared by 4 bases and J by 2 bases, with 12 bases between. This CDR3 has 14 amino acids. CDR1 is LNHDA, CDR2 SQIVND, per germline (reference sequence). This CDR3 reads CASSTTGPPYEQYF. The CDR3 DNA reads TGTGCCAGTAGTACCACAGGTCCCCCCTACGAGCAGTACTTC.

The V call is TRBV27, the J call TRBJ2-5; the match to TRBD2 covers 9 bases. The V segment lost 5 bases and the J segment 5 bases; nucleotides outside the gene matches: 3. Germline V gene sequence: CDR1 MNHEY, CDR2 SMNVEV (reference sequence). The CDR3 covers 13 residues. The CDR3 spells CASSKLAGETQYF. For the CDR3, the DNA is TGTGCCAGCAGTAAACTAGCGGGCGAGACCCAGTACTTC.

Details on this clone: Different DNA sequences within this sample yield the same CDR3. The rearrangement uses TRBV7-2 and TRBJ2-1, with D possibly TRBD1 on 6 matching bases. Trimming took off 1 base at V and 0 bases at J, with 7 bases between the two ends. The CDR3 extends over 15 amino acids. Per the germline V gene, CDR1 is SGHTA and CDR2 is FQGNSA. The CDR3 nucleotides are TGTGCCAGCAGCTTAGTGGGGGCCTCCTACAATGAGCAGTTCTTC. It specifies CASSLVGASYNEQFF.

This chain connects TRBV15 to TRBJ1-1; D gene uncertain. V lost 0 bases, J lost 1 base, and 12 bases lay in between. The CDR3 is made up of 16 amino acids. Germline V gives CDR1 LNHNV, CDR2 YYDKDF (reference sequence). The CDR3 spells CATSRDTPVANTEAFF. The CDR3 nucleotides read TGTGCCACCAGCAGAGATACCCCTGTGGCGAACACTGAAGCTTTCTTT.

V gene TRBV7-3 combines with J gene TRBJ2-3; D remains unclear. This CDR3 spans 15 amino acids. Germline CDR1 SGHTA, CDR2 FQGTGA. The V end was cut by 2 bases, the J end by 0 bases, with 9 bases between. The CDR3 coding sequence is TGTGCCAGCAGCTTAGTAACAGCTAGCACAGATACGCAGTATTTT. Translation: CASSLVTASTDTQYF.

The rearrangement joins TRBV27 to TRBJ1-1; perhaps TRBD1 as D (5 bases). Trimming shortened V by 1 base and J by 1 base, and 7 bases separated the two germline ends. The germline V gene has CDR1 MNHEY and CDR2 SMNVEV (reference sequence). CDR3 length: 14 amino acids. The CDR3 DNA follows: TGTGCCAGCAGTTTATGGGGCTCGAACACTGAAGCTTTCTTT. Its translation is CASSLWGSNTEAFF.

The rearrangement uses TRBV6-1 and TRBJ2-3; unclear D gene. The CDR3 is 13 residues long. Germline CDR1 and CDR2: MNHNS and SASEGT. The V end was cut by 6 bases, the J end by 6 bases, with 13 bases between. The CDR3 region has the DNA TGTGCCAGCAGGATGGACCTCCCGGATACGCAGTATTTT. This gives the protein CASRMDLPDTQYF.

As regards this clone: The sample carries other DNA sequences with the same CDR3. The chain joins TRBV5-1 to TRBJ2-3; 7 positions agree with TRBD2. Germline loops: CDR1 SGHRS, CDR2 YFSETQ. The CDR3 has 15 residues. V dropped 0 bases and J dropped 3; count of bases not matched to a gene: 4. This chain's CDR3 is CASSLAGEGTDTQYF. The CDR3 DNA reads as TGCGCCAGCAGCTTGGCCGGGGAGGGGACAGATACGCAGTATTTT.

V and J are TRBV5-3 and TRBJ2-5; TRBD1 matches 7 bases. TRBV5-3 is treated as an ORF (open reading frame) with a function not yet certain. This CDR3 spans 14 amino acids. The V gene end was trimmed by 4 bases and the J gene end by 3 bases; junction bases not matched to a gene: 6. In DNA form, the CDR3 reads TGTGCCAGAAGCCCCCCGGGACAGAAAGAGACCCAGTACTTC. As protein: CARSPPGQKETQYF.

This rearrangement joins TRBV28 to TRBJ2-7; 7 bases align to TRBD1. Trimming took 5 bases from V and 6 from J; bases not matched to a gene: 13. In germline, CDR1 is MDHEN, CDR2 SYDVKM. This CDR3 region has 15 residues. The CDR3 DNA is TGTGCCAGCAGTCCCCACGTAGGGACAGTCGGCGAGCAGTACTTC. As protein: CASSPHVGTVGEQYF.

CDR3 protein: CASTTSGSRWQFF. In DNA, the CDR3 is TGTGCCAGCACTACTAGCGGGAGTCGATGGCAGTTCTTC. The V call is TRBV6-1, the J call TRBJ2-1, with TRBD2 matching 11 bases. The CDR3 runs to 13 residues. Per the germline V gene, CDR1 is MNHNS and CDR2 is SASEGT. V trimming: 7 bases; J trimming: 12 bases; junction bases outside the gene matches: 8.